This passage covers 31 T cell receptor beta chains from one sample sequenced in a study of identical twins. A single record per CDR3 protein comes from TCRdb applying MiXCR to the 5' RACE reads. The sample carries approximately 230,000 distinct CDR3 sequences, 6% to 7% recorded once. The data were also submitted as part of a second study, on T cells expressing NK-cell markers.

Source material: CD8+ T cells sorted from blood. The source of these receptors is a woman aged 18-30 years in good health.

V gene TRBV12-5 combines with J gene TRBJ2-1, with D unclear. CDR3 length equals 11 residues. CDR1 LGHNT and CDR2 FRNRAP come from the germline V gene. V lost 8 bases, J lost 7 bases, and 9 bases lay in between. CDR3 protein: CASQSLNEQFF. The CDR3 nucleotides read TGTGCTAGTCAGAGCCTGAATGAGCAGTTCTTC. Filled out from reference TRBV12-5 and TRBJ2-1, the complete variable domain reads DARVTQTPRHKVTEMGQEVTMRCQPILGHNTVFWYRQTMMQGLELLAYFRNRAPLDDSGMPKDRFSAEMPDATLATLKIQPSEPRDSAVYFCASQSLNEQFFGPGTRLTVL.

The rearrangement joins TRBV2 to TRBJ1-1; TRBD1 matches at 8 bases. This CDR3 comprises 13 residues. Germline V CDR1 and CDR2: SNHLY, FYNNEI. V shed 6 bases, J shed 8 bases, and the junction held 8 bases outside the gene matches. The CDR3, as DNA: TGTGCCAGCAGGATTGGACAGGGTTCAGAAGCTTTCTTT. It specifies CASRIGQGSEAFF.

V usage is TRBV3-1 and J usage is TRBJ2-1; D may be TRBD1 or TRBD2 (5 bases each). Germline CDR1 is LGHDT and CDR2 is YNNKEL (reference sequence). The CDR3 spans 17 residues. V was clipped by 11 bases and J by 9 bases, with 32 bases between them. The CDR3 sequence: CACTQEVPGAPGSEQFF. The DNA for the CDR3 is TGTGCCTGCACCCAGGAGGTACCTGGGGCGCCTGGTAGTGAGCAGTTCTTC.

This clonotype appeared a few times. This chain connects TRBV5-1 to TRBJ1-1; a possible D gene is TRBD1 (6 bases). Germline loops: CDR1 SGHRS, CDR2 YFSETQ. The CDR3 sequence is 15 residues long. V was shortened by 4 bases and J by 4 bases, with 17 bases between the two germline ends. The CDR3 bases are TGCGCCAGCAGCCATCTCACAGGGTGGTCCACTGAAGCTTTCTTT. It codes for CASSHLTGWSTEAFF. Combining the CDR3 with reference TRBV5-1 and TRBJ1-1 gives the whole variable domain KAGVTQTPRYLIKTRGQQVTLSCSPISGHRSVSWYQQTPGQGLQFLFEYFSETQRNKGNFPGRFSGRQFSNSRSEMNVSTLELGDSALYLCASSHLTGWSTEAFFGQGTRLTVV.

The chain couples TRBV11-2 to TRBJ2-7; D remains ambiguous. Trimming shortened V by 8 bases and J by 0 bases, and 14 bases separated the two germline ends. CDR1 and CDR2 from the germline V gene are SGHAT and FQNNGV. This CDR3 is built from 14 residues. CDR3 loop: CASSPGWPSYEQYF. The CDR3 DNA sequence: TGTGCCAGCTCCCCCGGCTGGCCCTCCTACGAGCAGTACTTC. Drawing the rest from reference TRBV11-2 and TRBJ2-7, the complete variable domain is EAGVAQSPRYKIIEKRQSVAFWCNPISGHATLYWYQQILGQGPKLLIQFQNNGVVDDSQLPKDRFSAERLKGVDSTLKIQPAKLEDSAVYLCASSPGWPSYEQYFGPGTRLTVT.

In this sample, this clonotype turned up a few times. The rearrangement joins TRBV19 to TRBJ2-2; 8 nucleotides align to TRBD1. Germline lookup yields CDR1 LNHDA and CDR2 SQIVND (reference sequence). The CDR3 sequence is 17 residues long. Trimming at V came to 3 bases and at J to 6 bases, leaving 12 bases not matched to a gene. The CDR3 region is CASSISQRTGYPGELFF. The CDR3 DNA reads TGTGCCAGTAGTATTTCCCAAAGGACAGGGTATCCCGGGGAGCTGTTTTTT.

This clonotype has ten or more counts. The chain employs TRBV6-4 and TRBJ2-7; unclear D gene. Germline V gene sequence: CDR1 MRHNA, CDR2 SNTAGT. The CDR3 totals 14 residues. V was clipped by 3 bases and J by 7 bases, with 16 bases between them. CDR3 protein: CASSERASSTEQYF. DNA for the CDR3: TGTGCCAGCAGTGAAAGGGCTTCCTCTACGGAGCAGTACTTC.

This clonotype occurred a few times. The gene calls are TRBV9 and TRBJ2-5, with 12 positions matching TRBD2. There are 18 residues in the CDR3. J was trimmed by 0 bases and V by 3 bases; bases with no gene match: 9. CDR1 is SGDLS, CDR2 YYNGEE, per germline. CDR3 nucleotides: TGTGCCAGCAGCGCCGGACTAGCGGGGCCTTCCTACCAAGAGACCCAGTACTTC. It translates to CASSAGLAGPSYQETQYF.

This clonotype has a handful of counts. The J gene is TRBJ1-5, the V gene TRBV12-3 or TRBV12-4; D is uncertain. This CDR3 comprises 13 residues. V lost 7 bases and J lost 0, with 7 bases in between. CDR3 amino acids: CASTGYSNQPQHF. CDR3 nucleotides: TGTGCCAGCACAGGATATAGCAATCAGCCCCAGCATTTT.

A few counts support this clonotype. This chain connects TRBV4-2 to TRBJ2-7, with 9 bases fitting TRBD2. In germline, CDR1 is LGHNA, CDR2 YNFKEQ. This CDR3 contains 15 residues. J was trimmed by 3 bases and V by 0 bases; bases with no gene match: 3. The CDR3 region is CASSQESGGIYEQYF. CDR3 sequence (DNA): TGTGCCAGCAGCCAAGAAAGCGGGGGGATCTACGAGCAGTACTTC.

This chain links TRBV5-4 with TRBJ2-7; 8 nucleotides match TRBD2. This CDR3 region has 15 residues. Trimming took 5 bases from V and 0 from J; bases not matched to a gene: 7. Germline loops: CDR1 SGHNT, CDR2 YYREEE (reference sequence). The CDR3 sequence is CASRFYGTSSYEQYF. In DNA, the CDR3 is TGTGCCAGCAGGTTTTACGGGACTAGCTCCTACGAGCAGTACTTC.

Many counts were recorded for this clonotype. The chain employs TRBV5-1 and TRBJ2-1, with 10 bases that match TRBD1. The germline V gene encodes CDR1 SGHRS and CDR2 YFSETQ. The CDR3 is 14 residues long. With 0 bases clipped from V and 10 bases from J, the junction kept 4 bases outside the gene matches. The CDR3, as DNA: TGCGCCAGCAGCTTGGGACAGGGGGCGCAGGAGCAGTTCTTC. This codes for CASSLGQGAQEQFF.

This sequence joins TRBV12-3 or TRBV12-4 and TRBJ2-5, with D perhaps matching TRBD1 or TRBD2 (6 bases each). The V end lost 7 bases, the J end lost 5 bases, and 17 bases lay between the germline ends. This CDR3 is built from 14 residues. The DNA of the CDR3 is TGTGCCAGCACCCTTAAGGGGGAGGCGGAGACCCAGTACTTC. It translates to CASTLKGEAETQYF.

This clonotype has at least ten counts. The chain links TRBV4-1 to TRBJ2-1; D remains ambiguous. CDR1 MGHRA and CDR2 YSYEKL come from the germline V gene. The CDR3 totals 15 residues. Trimming took off 1 base at V and 6 bases at J, with 13 bases between the two ends. The DNA of the CDR3 is TGCGCCAGCAGCCAAGCCGACGAACCCGCCAATGAGCAGTTCTTC. The encoded protein is CASSQADEPANEQFF.

The table lists this clonotype with a few counts. The chain employs TRBV19 and TRBJ1-2; D possibly corresponds to TRBD1 (5 bases). Germline V gene data show CDR1 as LNHDA and CDR2 as SQIVND (reference sequence). V lost 5 bases, J lost 0 bases, and 10 bases lay in between. The CDR3 consists of 14 residues. The CDR3 here is CASSATRANYGYTF. In nucleotides, the CDR3 is TGTGCCAGTAGTGCAACCAGGGCTAACTATGGCTACACCTTC.

This clonotype appeared many times. V usage is TRBV12-3 or TRBV12-4 and J usage is TRBJ1-2; tentatively, D is TRBD1 (5 bases). The V and J ends lost 6 bases and 12 bases respectively, with 14 bases between them. The CDR3 is 11 amino acids. The CDR3 here is CASSVGTFHTF. For the CDR3, the DNA is TGTGCCAGCAGCGTCGGGACCTTCCACACCTTC.

V is TRBV11-3 and J is TRBJ1-1; D possibly corresponds to TRBD1 (6 bases). The V and J ends lost 5 bases and 1 base respectively, with 17 bases between them. The CDR3 has 16 amino acids. Germline V gene data show CDR1 as SGHNT and CDR2 as YENEEA. As DNA, the CDR3 is TGTGCCAGCAGCCCTCGGCGACAGGAGCGGAACACTGAAGCTTTCTTT. Translating it yields CASSPRRQERNTEAFF.

The chain is built from TRBV7-9 and TRBJ2-2; D is uncertain. Trimming cost V 2 bases and J 2 bases, with 9 bases left between them. The CDR3 extends over 15 amino acids. The germline CDR1 and CDR2 sequences are SEHNR and FQNEAQ (reference sequence). The CDR3 region is CASSLNSRNTGELFF. CDR3 nucleotides: TGTGCCAGCAGCTTAAATTCGCGTAACACCGGGGAGCTGTTTTTT.

This clonotype was picked up many times. The rearrangement links TRBV7-2 to TRBJ2-3; tentatively, D is TRBD1 (6 bases). In germline, CDR1 is SGHTA, CDR2 FQGNSA. Deletions cut 3 bases from V and 4 bases from J, with 11 bases between. The CDR3 covers 14 residues. The CDR3 coding sequence is TGTGCCAGCAGCTTCGGCTGGGGGCCAGATACGCAGTATTTT. This sequence encodes CASSFGWGPDTQYF. Based on the CDR3 plus reference TRBV7-2 and TRBJ2-3, the full variable domain is GAGVSQSPSNKVTEKGKDVELRCDPISGHTALYWYRQSLGQGLEFLIYFQGNSAPDKSGLPSDRFSAERTGGSVSTLTIQRTQQEDSAVYLCASSFGWGPDTQYFGPGTRLTVL.

This clonotype was seen more than once but under ten times. The rearrangement uses TRBV6-1 and TRBJ2-3; 10 nucleotides line up with TRBD2. This CDR3 is 19 amino acids long. The junction had 13 bases not matched to a gene; V was cut back by 2 bases and J by 2 bases. CDR1 and CDR2 from the germline V gene are MNHNS and SASEGT. CDR3 DNA: TGTGCCAGCAGTGAATTGAGGGGTACTAGCGGGATTGACACAGATACGCAGTATTTT. Amino acids: CASSELRGTSGIDTDTQYF.

J is TRBJ1-4 and V is TRBV10-3, with D maybe TRBD1 (5 bases). The CDR3 has 13 residues. Trimming left V 3 bases short and J 8 bases short, with 10 bases between. Germline loops: CDR1 ENHRY, CDR2 SYGVKD. The CDR3 sequence: CAISDGGREKLFF. CDR3 DNA sequence: TGTGCCATCAGTGATGGGGGTCGGGAAAAACTGTTTTTT.

Of note for this clonotype: No DNA is shown, since the ends of the CDR3 on it are uncertain; the CDR3 is the one TCRdb lists. The chain uses TRBV6-4 and TRBJ2-2; TRBD1 is the table's D call, not checked against the DNA. The CDR3 has 21 amino acids, counting both end residues. Germline CDR1 MRHNA, CDR2 SNTAGT. The CDR3 is CASSTSTGTGPRPALTGELFF.

The chain carries TRBV20-1 and TRBJ2-1, with TRBD2 matching 10 bases. Germline CDR1 reads DFQATT; CDR2 reads SNEGSKA (reference sequence). V lost 6 bases to trimming and J lost 8 bases; unmatched junction nucleotides: 7. The CDR3 spans 13 residues. CDR3 in amino acids: CSAASGSRDEQFF. In nucleotides, the CDR3 is TGCAGTGCAGCTAGCGGGAGTAGGGATGAGCAGTTCTTC.

The genes are TRBV27 and TRBJ1-1, with D tentatively TRBD1 (5 bases). Deletions cut 3 bases from V and 4 bases from J, with 9 bases between. The CDR3 covers 13 residues. CDR1 and CDR2 (germline): MNHEY, SMNVEV (reference sequence). The CDR3 nucleotides read TGTGCCAGCAGTTTGGGGGAATCCACTGAAGCTTTCTTT. This gives the protein CASSLGESTEAFF.

The V call is TRBV18, the J call TRBJ2-1; D remains ambiguous. The V gene lost 5 bases and the J gene lost 0 bases, with 11 bases spanning the gap. From germline, CDR1 is KGHSH and CDR2 LQKENI. The CDR3 has 15 amino acids. The CDR3 protein is CASSRAADSYNEQFF. CDR3 nucleotide sequence: TGTGCCAGCTCAAGGGCGGCAGACTCCTACAATGAGCAGTTCTTC.

The table lists this clonotype with a few counts. The J gene is TRBJ2-2, the V gene TRBV11-1; D unresolved. Germline V lookup: CDR1 SGHAT, CDR2 FQDESV (reference sequence). The V gene lost 1 base and the J gene lost 1 base, with 4 bases spanning the gap. CDR3 size: 14 residues. The CDR3 here is CASSLGVNTGELFF. The CDR3 DNA reads TGTGCCAGCAGCTTAGGAGTGAACACCGGGGAGCTGTTTTTT.

This chain links TRBV29-1 with TRBJ2-7, with 9 positions matching TRBD1. The CDR3 runs to 13 residues. The germline gives CDR1 SQVTM, CDR2 ANQGSEA. Germline trimming cut 5 bases from V and 3 bases from J; bases unmatched to any gene: 5. CDR3 sequence (DNA): TGCAGCGTTTCAGACAGGGGGTTCTACGAGCAGTACTTC. This translates into CSVSDRGFYEQYF.

The chain recombines TRBV3-1 with TRBJ1-4, with 7 bases aligning to TRBD1. The CDR3 is 15 residues long. Germline loops: CDR1 LGHDT, CDR2 YNNKEL (reference sequence). The trim removed 3 bases at V and 5 bases at J, leaving 6 bases unmatched. In DNA form, the CDR3 reads TGTGCCAGCAGCCACCTGGGACAGTTAAATGAAAAACTGTTTTTT. Translation gives CASSHLGQLNEKLFF.

The genes are TRBV20-1 and TRBJ2-1; 12 nucleotides align to TRBD2. From germline, CDR1 is DFQATT and CDR2 SNEGSKA (reference sequence). V was pared by 1 base and J by 8 bases, with 3 bases of the junction left unmatched. The CDR3 runs 14 residues. Written as DNA, the CDR3 is TGCAGTGCTAGAGGACTAGCGGGGGCAGATGAGCAGTTCTTC. It codes for CSARGLAGADEQFF.

This clonotype showed up many times. The V gene is TRBV6-1, the J gene TRBJ1-2; D remains unclear. Germline V lookup: CDR1 MNHNS, CDR2 SASEGT. The CDR3 sequence is 13 residues long. Trimming removed 6 bases from V and 5 bases from J, with 13 bases in between. The CDR3 sequence is CASSPGVEYGYTF. In nucleotides, the CDR3 is TGTGCCAGCAGCCCTGGGGTAGAGTATGGCTACACCTTC.

This clonotype occurred a few times. The chain recombines TRBV6-5 with TRBJ1-1, with D possibly TRBD1 on 5 matching bases. Germline CDR1 is MNHEY and CDR2 is SVGAGI. The CDR3 covers 14 residues. Trimming took 2 bases from V and 0 from J, leaving 7 bases between them. The CDR3, as DNA: TGTGCCAGCAGTTACCAGGGAGTGAACACTGAAGCTTTCTTT. Translation gives CASSYQGVNTEAFF.